This TCR beta chain was recovered during a study of human T cells and chemical hapten exposure. Study-level results: Donor immune responses may differ from healthy people's, since all donors had alopecia.

MiXCR, applied by TCRdb to the RACE reads, yields one record per CDR3 protein. The sample consists of 75,000 to 90,000 distinct CDR3 sequences, approximately 10% of them appearing once. The sample holds many counts of this clonotype. Its target is not known. Trimming shortened V by 4 bases and J by 8 bases, and 19 bases separated the two germline ends. In germline, CDR1 is SGHRS, CDR2 YFSETQ. The CDR3 is made up of 15 amino acids. Specified time point: patch test 1, 2 weeks after DPC sensitization. Treatment here: therapeutic diphenylcyclopropenone sensitization with weekly scalp DPC. The V call is TRBV5-1, the J call TRBJ2-1; D is undetermined. The specimen was whole blood, collected in connection with sensitization to the hapten diphenylcyclopropenone (DPC). The receptor was isolated from a woman aged 50 to 65 with alopecia areata. Some clones in this sample may be carry-over from other donors' samples. The CDR3 DNA is TGCGCCAGCAGCCCCGGGTCCTACACCCACCATGAGCAGTTCTTC. This sequence encodes CASSPGSYTHHEQFF.